This section outlines one T cell receptor beta chain sequence together with its context. The antigen is unknown. PCR was performed using 60 Vbeta and 13 Jbeta primers. TCRdb keeps only in-frame clones here, not all; method: immunoSEQ multiplex PCR. The sample lists fewer than 250,000 clones; approximately 70% were seen once. The sample comes from a study of cytomegalovirus exposure and HLA in healthy donors. Study in general: HLA-typed donors contributed some 77 million unique TCRs, which were held in an early data release. The study, taken as a whole, reports: An analysis that was carried out later associated some 17,000 TCR beta sequences with HLA alleles at 0.05 false discovery rate. Roughly uniform sequencing depth across donors was assumed, possibly incorrectly.

The V gene lost 0 bases and the J gene lost 0 bases, with 8 bases spanning the gap. Germline loops: CDR1 MNHNY, CDR2 SVGAGI (reference sequence). CDR3 length: 15 residues. J is TRBJ1-1 and V is TRBV6-6, with no clear D. Sequencing was performed on PBMCs. The clonotype comes from a woman aged 25 to 39 in good health and CMV-seronegative. Written as DNA, the CDR3 is TGTGCCAGCAGTTACTCCACAGATATGAACACTGAAGCTTTCTTT. This encodes CASSYSTDMNTEAFF.